This T cell receptor beta chain was sequenced during a study of OX40 agonist ivuxolimab in advanced cancers. Study details: A male proportion of just over 80% was recorded, with mean age approximately 64 years and range roughly 20 to 85. One hepatocellular carcinoma and a couple of cutaneous melanoma patients partially responded.

The method was immunoSEQ multiplex PCR; TCRdb's version includes in-frame clones alone and lacks a portion of them. This repertoire shows roughly 70,000 clones, roughly nine tenths found once; its top ten account for around 0.31%. This CDR3 is built from 15 residues. Germline V CDR1 and CDR2: MDHEN, SYDVKM. Trimming shortened V by 3 bases and J by 5 bases, and 14 bases separated the two germline ends. The V and J genes are TRBV28 and TRBJ1-5, with D unresolved. Sequencing was performed on CD4+ or CD8+ T cells sorted from blood, taken in a trial of the OX40 agonist ivuxolimab. This receptor was identified in an adult with an advanced solid tumor such as melanoma, head and neck, liver or kidney cancer. The CDR3 region is CASSFPRANYQPQHF. CDR3 sequence (DNA): TGTGCCAGCAGTTTTCCCCGGGCCAACTATCAGCCCCAGCATTTT.